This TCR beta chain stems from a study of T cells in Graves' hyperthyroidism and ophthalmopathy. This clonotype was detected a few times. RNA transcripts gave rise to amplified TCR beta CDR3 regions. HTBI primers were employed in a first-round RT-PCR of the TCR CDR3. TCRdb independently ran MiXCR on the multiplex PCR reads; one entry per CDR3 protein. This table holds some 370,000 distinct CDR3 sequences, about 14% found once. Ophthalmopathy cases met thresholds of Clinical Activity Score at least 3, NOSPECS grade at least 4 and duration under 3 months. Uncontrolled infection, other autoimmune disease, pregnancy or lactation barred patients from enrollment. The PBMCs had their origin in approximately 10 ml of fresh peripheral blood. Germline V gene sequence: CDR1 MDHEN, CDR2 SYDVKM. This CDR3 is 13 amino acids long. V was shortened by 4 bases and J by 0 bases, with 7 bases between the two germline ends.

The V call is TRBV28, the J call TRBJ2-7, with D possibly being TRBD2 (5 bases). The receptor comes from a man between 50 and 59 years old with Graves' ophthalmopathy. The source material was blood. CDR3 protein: CASSYRDSYEQYF. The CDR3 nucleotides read TGTGCCAGCAGTTACCGGGACTCCTACGAGCAGTACTTC. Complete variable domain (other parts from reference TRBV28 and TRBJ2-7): DVKVTQSSRYLVKRTGEKVFLECVQDMDHENMFWYRQDPGLGLRLIYFSYDVKMKEKGDIPEGYSVSREKKERFSLILESASTNQTSMYLCASSYRDSYEQYFGPGTRLTVT.